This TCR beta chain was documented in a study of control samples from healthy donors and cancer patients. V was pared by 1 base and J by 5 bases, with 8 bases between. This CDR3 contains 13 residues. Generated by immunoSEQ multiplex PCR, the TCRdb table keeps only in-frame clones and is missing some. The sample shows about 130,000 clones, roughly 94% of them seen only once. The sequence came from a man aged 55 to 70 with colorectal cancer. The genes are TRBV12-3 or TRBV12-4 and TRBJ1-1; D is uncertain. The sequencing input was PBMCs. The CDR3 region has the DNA TGTGCCAGCAGTTTAGGTCGGGGAACTGAAGCTTTCTTT. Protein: CASSLGRGTEAFF.